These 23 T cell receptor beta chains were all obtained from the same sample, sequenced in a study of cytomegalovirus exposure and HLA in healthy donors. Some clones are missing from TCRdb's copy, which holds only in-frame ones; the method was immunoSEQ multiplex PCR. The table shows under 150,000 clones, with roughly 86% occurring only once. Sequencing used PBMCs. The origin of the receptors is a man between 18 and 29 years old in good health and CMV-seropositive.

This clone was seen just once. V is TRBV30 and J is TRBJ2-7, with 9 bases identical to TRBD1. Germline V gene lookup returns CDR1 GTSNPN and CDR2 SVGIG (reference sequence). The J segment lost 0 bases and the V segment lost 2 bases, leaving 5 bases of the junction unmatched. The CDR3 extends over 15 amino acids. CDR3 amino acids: CAWSFGQGSSYEQYF. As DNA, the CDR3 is TGTGCCTGGAGTTTCGGACAGGGGAGCTCCTACGAGCAGTACTTC.

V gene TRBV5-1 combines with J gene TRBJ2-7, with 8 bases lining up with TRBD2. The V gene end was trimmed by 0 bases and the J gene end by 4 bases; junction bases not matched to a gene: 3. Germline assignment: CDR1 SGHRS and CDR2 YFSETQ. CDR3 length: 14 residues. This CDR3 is CASSLDPGGYEQYF. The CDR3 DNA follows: TGCGCCAGCAGCTTGGATCCGGGAGGGTACGAGCAGTACTTC.

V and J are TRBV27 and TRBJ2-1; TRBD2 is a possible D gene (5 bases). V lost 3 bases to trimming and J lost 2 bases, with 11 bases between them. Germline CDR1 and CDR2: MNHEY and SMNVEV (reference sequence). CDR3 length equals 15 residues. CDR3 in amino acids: CASSLDSPAYNEQFF. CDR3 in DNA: TGTGCCAGCAGTTTGGACTCCCCGGCCTACAATGAGCAGTTCTTC.

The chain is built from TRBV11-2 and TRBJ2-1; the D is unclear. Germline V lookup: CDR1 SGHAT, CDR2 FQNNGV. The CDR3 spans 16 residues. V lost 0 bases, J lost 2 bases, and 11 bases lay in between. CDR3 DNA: TGTGCCAGCAGCTTAGATTTGTTTTCCGCCTACAATGAGCAGTTCTTC. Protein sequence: CASSLDLFSAYNEQFF.

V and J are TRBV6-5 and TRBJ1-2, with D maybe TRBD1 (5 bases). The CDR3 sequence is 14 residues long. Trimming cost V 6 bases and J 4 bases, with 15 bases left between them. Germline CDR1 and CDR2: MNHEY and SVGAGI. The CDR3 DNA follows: TGTGCCAGCAGCCCCGACAGAAAACTCTATGGCTACACCTTC. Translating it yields CASSPDRKLYGYTF.

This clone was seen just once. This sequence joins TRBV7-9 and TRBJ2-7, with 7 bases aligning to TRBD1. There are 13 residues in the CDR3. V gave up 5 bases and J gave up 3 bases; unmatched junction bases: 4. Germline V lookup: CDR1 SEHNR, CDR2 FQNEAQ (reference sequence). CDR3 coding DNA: TGTGCCAGCAGCCCGAGACAGGGCTACGAGCAGTACTTC. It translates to CASSPRQGYEQYF.

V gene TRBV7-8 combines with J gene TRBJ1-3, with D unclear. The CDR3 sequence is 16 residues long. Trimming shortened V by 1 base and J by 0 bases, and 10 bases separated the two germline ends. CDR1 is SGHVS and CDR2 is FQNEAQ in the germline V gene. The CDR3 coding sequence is TGTGCCAGCAGCTTAGAACGGAGGATCTCTGGAAACACCATATATTTT. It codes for CASSLERRISGNTIYF.

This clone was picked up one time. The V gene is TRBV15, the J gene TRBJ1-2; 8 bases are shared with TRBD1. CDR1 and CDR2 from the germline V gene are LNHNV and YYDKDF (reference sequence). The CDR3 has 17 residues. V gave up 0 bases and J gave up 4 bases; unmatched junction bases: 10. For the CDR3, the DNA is TGTGCCACCAGCAGAGACATTACCGGACAGGGCTTCTATGGCTACACCTTC. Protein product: CATSRDITGQGFYGYTF.

In nucleotides, the CDR3 is TGTGCCAGCAGCGGCTTTGAGCGGGGGGGAGAGCAGTACTTC. Protein product: CASSGFERGGEQYF. The chain uses TRBV7-6 and TRBJ2-7; the match to TRBD2 covers 10 bases. Germline trimming cut 5 bases from V and 7 bases from J; bases unmatched to any gene: 8. This CDR3 contains 14 residues. Per the germline V gene, CDR1 is SGHVS and CDR2 is FNYEAQ.

The CDR3 DNA reads as TGTGCCAGCTCACCCACTCAAATGAACACTGAAGCTTTCTTT. Translation gives CASSPTQMNTEAFF. The chain employs TRBV18 and TRBJ1-1; D unresolved. CDR3 length: 14 amino acids. Per the germline V gene, CDR1 is KGHSH and CDR2 is LQKENI. Trimming took 3 bases from V and 0 from J, leaving 8 bases between them.

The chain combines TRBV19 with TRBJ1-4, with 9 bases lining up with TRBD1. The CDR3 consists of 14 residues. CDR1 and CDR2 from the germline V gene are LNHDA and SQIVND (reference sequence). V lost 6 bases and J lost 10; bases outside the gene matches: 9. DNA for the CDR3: TGTGCCAGTAGCCAAGGACAGGGGTCCGGAAAACTGTTTTTT. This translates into CASSQGQGSGKLFF.

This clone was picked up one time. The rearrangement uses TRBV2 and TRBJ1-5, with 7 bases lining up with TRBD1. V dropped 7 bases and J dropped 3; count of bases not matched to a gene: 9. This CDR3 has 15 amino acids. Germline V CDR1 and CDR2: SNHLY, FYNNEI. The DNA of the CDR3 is TGTGCCAGCAAGGGACAGCCCTTCAACAATCAGCCCCAGCATTTT. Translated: CASKGQPFNNQPQHF.

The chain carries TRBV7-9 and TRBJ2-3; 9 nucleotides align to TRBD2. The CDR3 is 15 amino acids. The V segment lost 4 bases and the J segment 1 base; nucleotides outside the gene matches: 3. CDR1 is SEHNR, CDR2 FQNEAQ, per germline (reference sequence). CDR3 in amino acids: CASSSRLAGTDTQYF. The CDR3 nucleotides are TGTGCCAGCAGCTCAAGACTAGCGGGCACAGATACGCAGTATTTT.

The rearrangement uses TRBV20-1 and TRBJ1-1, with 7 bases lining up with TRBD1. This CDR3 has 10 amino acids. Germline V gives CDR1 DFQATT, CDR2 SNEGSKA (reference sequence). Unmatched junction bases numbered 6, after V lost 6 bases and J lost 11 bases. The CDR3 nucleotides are TGCAGTGCCGGGACAGAGTCCGCTTTCTTT. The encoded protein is CSAGTESAFF.

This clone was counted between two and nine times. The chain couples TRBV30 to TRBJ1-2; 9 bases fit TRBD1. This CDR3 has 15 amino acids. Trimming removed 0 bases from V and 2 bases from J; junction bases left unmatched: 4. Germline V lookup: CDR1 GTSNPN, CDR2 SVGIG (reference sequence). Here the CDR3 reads CAWSVWGQGNYGYTF. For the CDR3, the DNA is TGTGCCTGGAGTGTCTGGGGACAGGGAAACTATGGCTACACCTTC.

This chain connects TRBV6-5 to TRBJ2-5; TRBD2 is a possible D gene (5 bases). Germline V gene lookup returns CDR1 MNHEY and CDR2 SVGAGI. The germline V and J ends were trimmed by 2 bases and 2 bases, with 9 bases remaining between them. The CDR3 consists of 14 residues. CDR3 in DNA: TGTGCCAGCAGTTACGTGAGGGAACAAGAGACCCAGTACTTC. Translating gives CASSYVREQETQYF.

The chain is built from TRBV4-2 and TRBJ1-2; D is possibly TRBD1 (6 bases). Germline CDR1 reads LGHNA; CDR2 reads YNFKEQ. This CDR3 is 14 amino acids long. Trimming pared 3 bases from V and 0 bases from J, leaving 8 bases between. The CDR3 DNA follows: TGTGCCAGCAGCCATGGGGGCTCTAACTATGGCTACACCTTC. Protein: CASSHGGSNYGYTF.

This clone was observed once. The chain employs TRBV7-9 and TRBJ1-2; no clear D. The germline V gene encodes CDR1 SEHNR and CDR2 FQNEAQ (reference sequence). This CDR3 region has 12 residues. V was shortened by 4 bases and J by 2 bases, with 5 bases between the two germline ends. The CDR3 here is CASSSENYGYTF. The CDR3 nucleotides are TGTGCCAGCAGCTCGGAGAACTATGGCTACACCTTC.

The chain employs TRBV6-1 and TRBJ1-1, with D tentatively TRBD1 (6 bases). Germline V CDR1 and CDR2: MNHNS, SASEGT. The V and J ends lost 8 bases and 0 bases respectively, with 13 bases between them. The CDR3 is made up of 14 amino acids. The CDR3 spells CASPPQGVNTEAFF. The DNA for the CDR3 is TGTGCCAGCCCTCCACAGGGTGTGAACACTGAAGCTTTCTTT.

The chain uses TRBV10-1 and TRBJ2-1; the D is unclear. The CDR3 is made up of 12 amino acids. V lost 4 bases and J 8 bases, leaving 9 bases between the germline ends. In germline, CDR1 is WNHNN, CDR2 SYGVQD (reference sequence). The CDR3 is CASSGRTDEQFF. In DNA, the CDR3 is TGCGCCAGCAGTGGGAGAACGGATGAGCAGTTCTTC.

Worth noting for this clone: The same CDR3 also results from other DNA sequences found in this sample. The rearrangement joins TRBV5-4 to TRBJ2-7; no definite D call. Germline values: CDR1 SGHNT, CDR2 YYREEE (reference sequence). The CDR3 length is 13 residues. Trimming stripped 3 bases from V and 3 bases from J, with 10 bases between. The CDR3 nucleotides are TGTGCCAGCAGCTCGGATAACAGCTACGAGCAGTACTTC. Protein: CASSSDNSYEQYF.

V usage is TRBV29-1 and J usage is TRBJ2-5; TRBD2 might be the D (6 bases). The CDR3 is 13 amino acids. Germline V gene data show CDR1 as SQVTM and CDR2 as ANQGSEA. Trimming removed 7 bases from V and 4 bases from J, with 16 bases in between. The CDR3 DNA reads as TGCAGCGGGGAGGTGGGGGAAGGAGAGACCCAGTACTTC. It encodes CSGEVGEGETQYF.

The CDR3 loop reads CASSPSEGGNQPQHF. The CDR3 DNA is TGTGCCAGCAGTCCTAGCGAGGGTGGCAATCAGCCCCAGCATTTT. This sequence joins TRBV27 and TRBJ1-5; unclear D gene. The V and J ends lost 5 bases and 2 bases respectively, with 13 bases between them. The CDR3 covers 15 residues. Germline values: CDR1 MNHEY, CDR2 SMNVEV (reference sequence).